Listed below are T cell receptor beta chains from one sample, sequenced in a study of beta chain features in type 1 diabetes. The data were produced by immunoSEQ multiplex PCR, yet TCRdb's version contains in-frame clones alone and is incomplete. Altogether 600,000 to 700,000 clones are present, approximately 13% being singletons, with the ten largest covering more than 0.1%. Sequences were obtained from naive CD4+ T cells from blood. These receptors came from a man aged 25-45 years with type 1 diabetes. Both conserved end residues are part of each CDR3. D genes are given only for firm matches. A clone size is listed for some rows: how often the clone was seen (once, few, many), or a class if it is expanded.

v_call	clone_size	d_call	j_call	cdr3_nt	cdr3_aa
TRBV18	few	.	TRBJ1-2	TGTGCCAGCTCACCACCAAGGGGCGACTATGGCTACACCTTC	CASSPPRGDYGYTF
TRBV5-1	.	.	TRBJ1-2	TGCGCCAGCAGCTTGGAGGGGCTGATCTATGGCTACACCTTC	CASSLEGLIYGYTF
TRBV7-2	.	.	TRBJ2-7	TGTGCCAGCAGCTTGAGATACGAGCAGTACTTC	CASSLRYEQYF
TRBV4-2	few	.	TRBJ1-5	TGTGCCAGCAGCCTCAGTGCGGGGGAGCCCCAGCATTTT	CASSLSAGEPQHF
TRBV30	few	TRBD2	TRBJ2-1	TGTGCCTGGAGTGTCAGCGGGGGGGCCAGGGTCTTC	CAWSVSGGARVF
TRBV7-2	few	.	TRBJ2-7	TGTGCCAGCAGTTTTCAGGGGTCTTACGAGCAGTACTTC	CASSFQGSYEQYF
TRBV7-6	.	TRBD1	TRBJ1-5	TGTGCCAGCAGCTTGGGACAGGCCCAAGCCCAGCATTTT	CASSLGQAQAQHF
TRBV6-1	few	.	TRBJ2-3	TGTGCCAGCAGTGATGGGTTGGATACGCAGTATTTT	CASSDGLDTQYF
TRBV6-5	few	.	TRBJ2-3	TGTGCCAGCAGTAGACTCTTAACGGGGACAGATACGCAGTATTTT	CASSRLLTGTDTQYF
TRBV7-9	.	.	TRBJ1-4	TGTGCCAGCAGCTTAGCGGAGGGCTACCCATGGGAAAAACTGTTTTTT	CASSLAEGYPWEKLFF
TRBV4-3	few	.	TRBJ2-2	TGCGCCAGCAGCCAAGCCAGGTCCGGGGAGCTGTTTTTT	CASSQARSGELFF
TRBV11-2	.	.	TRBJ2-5	TGTGCCAGCAGCTCCTCGGGTGGCGAGACCCAGTACTTC	CASSSSGGETQYF
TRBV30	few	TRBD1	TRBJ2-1	TGTGCCTGGAGCCTAGGGGACAGGGTGTTTTTTTACCCGTTCTTC	CAWSLGDRVFFYPFF
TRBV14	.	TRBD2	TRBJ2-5	TGTGCCAGCAGCCCCCCGGGACTAGAAGAGACCCAGTACTTC	CASSPPGLEETQYF
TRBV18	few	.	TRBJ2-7	TGTGCCAGCTCCCAAGGGACCGACTACGAGCCGTACTTC	CASSQGTDYEPYF
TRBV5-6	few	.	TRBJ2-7	TGTGCCAGCAGCCGAGAGAAGACAGTTTCGGTTGGGGCCGAGCAGTACTTC	CASSREKTVSVGAEQYF
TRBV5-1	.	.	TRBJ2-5	TGCGCCAGCAGCTTGGCCGGCGGGGAGACCCAGTACTTC	CASSLAGGETQYF
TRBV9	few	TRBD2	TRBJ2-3	TGTGCCAGCAGCGCACTAGCGGGGGGGACAGATACGCAGTATTTT	CASSALAGGTDTQYF
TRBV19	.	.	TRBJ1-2	TGTGCCAGTAGTATAGTCTTACTTGGGACGGACTATGGCTACACCTTC	CASSIVLLGTDYGYTF
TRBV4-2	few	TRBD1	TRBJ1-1	TGTGCCAGCAGCCAAACGGGACAGATTGAAGCTTTCTTT	CASSQTGQIEAFF
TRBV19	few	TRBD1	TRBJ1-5	TGTGCCAGTAGTAACCGGCAGGGGGTTGATCAGCCCCAGCATTTT	CASSNRQGVDQPQHF
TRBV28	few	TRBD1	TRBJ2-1	TGTGCCAGCAGCTCCGGACAGGGAAACAATGAGCAGTTCTTC	CASSSGQGNNEQFF
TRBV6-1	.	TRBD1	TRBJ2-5	TGTGCCAGCCCGGGGCAGGGGGCATGGGAGACCCAGTACTTC	CASPGQGAWETQYF
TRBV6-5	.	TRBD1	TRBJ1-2	TGTGCCAGCAGTAGGACAGGGGCTATTGGCTACACCTTC	CASSRTGAIGYTF
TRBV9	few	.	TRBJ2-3	TGTGCCAGCAGCGTGTTGGACAGCGAAGTGGGAGATACGCAGTATTTT	CASSVLDSEVGDTQYF
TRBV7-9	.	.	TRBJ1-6	TGTGCCAGCAGCTTAGAAAATTCACCCCTCCACTTT	CASSLENSPLHF
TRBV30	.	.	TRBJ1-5	TGTGCCTGGAATCATGGGGGATATAGCAATCAGCCCCAGCATTTT	CAWNHGGYSNQPQHF
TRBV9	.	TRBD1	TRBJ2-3	TGTGCCAGCAGCGTAGCGACAGGGGAGTATGAAGATACGCAGTATTTT	CASSVATGEYEDTQYF
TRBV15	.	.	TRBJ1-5	TGTGCCACCAGCAGAGTAGGGGAGGGTCAGCCCCAGCATTTT	CATSRVGEGQPQHF
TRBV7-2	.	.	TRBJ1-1	TGTGCCAGCAGCTCCCTTGTAAGCGCTAGTAAAGCTTTCTTT	CASSSLVSASKAFF
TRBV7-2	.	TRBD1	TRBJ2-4	TGTGCCAGCAGCCCGGGACAGTTAGCCAAAAACATTCAGTACTTC	CASSPGQLAKNIQYF
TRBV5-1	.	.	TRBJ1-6	TGCGCCAGCAGCTTGGGAGATGTGAATTCACCCCTCCACTTT	CASSLGDVNSPLHF
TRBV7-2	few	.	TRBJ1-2	TGTGCCAGCAGCCCAGTTCGGGGGGACTATGGCTACACCTTC	CASSPVRGDYGYTF
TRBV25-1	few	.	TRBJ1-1	TGTGCCAGCATTCTCCGCAGGGGTAGGAGCACTGAAGCTTTCTTT	CASILRRGRSTEAFF
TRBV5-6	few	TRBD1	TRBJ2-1	TGTGCCAGCAGCCCGACGACAGGGGCCTTCGGGCAGTTCTTC	CASSPTTGAFGQFF
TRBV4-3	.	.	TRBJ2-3	TGCGCCAGCAGCCAAGATTGGATGGCAGACGGCGGCACAGATACGCAGTATTTT	CASSQDWMADGGTDTQYF
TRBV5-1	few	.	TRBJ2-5	TGCGCCAGCAGCTTGGAGGCAGCTGGGAAGACCCAGTACTTC	CASSLEAAGKTQYF
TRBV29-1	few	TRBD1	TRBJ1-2	TGCAGCGTTGAGGGACAGGGAAGCTATGGCTACACCTTC	CSVEGQGSYGYTF
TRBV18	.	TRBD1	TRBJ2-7	TGTGCCAGCTCACGAAGAGAGGACAGGTGGCACGAGCAGTACTTC	CASSRREDRWHEQYF
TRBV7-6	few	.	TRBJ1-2	TGTGCCAGCAGCTTGACGGAGAACTATGGCTACACCTTC	CASSLTENYGYTF
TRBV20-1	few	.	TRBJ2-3	TGCAGTGCTAGAGGTTCAGATACGCAGTATTTT	CSARGSDTQYF
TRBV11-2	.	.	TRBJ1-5	TGTGCCAGCAGCTTAGAGGCTGGGGGACGGTATAGCAATCAGCCCCAGCATTTT	CASSLEAGGRYSNQPQHF
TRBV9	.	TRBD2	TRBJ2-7	TGTGCCAGCAGCGTAGCGGGGGGGGCCGAGCAGTACTTC	CASSVAGGAEQYF
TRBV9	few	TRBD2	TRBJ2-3	TGTGCCAGCAGCGACCCACCCGGTAGCGGGGGCTCAGATACGCAGTATTTT	CASSDPPGSGGSDTQYF